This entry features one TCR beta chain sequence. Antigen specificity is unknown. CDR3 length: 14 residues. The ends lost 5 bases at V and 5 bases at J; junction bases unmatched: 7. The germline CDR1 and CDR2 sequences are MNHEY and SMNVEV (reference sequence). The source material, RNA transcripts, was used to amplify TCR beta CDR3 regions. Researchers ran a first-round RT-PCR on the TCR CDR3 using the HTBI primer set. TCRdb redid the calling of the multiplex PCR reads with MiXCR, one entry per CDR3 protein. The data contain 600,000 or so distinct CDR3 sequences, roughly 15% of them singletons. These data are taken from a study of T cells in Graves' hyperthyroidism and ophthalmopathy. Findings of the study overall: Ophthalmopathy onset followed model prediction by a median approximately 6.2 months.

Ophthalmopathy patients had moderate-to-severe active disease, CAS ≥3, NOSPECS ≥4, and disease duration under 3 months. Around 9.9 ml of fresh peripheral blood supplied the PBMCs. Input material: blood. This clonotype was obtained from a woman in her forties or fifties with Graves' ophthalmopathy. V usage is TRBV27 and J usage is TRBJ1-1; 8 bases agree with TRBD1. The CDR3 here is CASSIRGHGTEAFF. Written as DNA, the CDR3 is TGTGCCAGCAGTATCAGGGGGCATGGGACTGAAGCTTTCTTT.